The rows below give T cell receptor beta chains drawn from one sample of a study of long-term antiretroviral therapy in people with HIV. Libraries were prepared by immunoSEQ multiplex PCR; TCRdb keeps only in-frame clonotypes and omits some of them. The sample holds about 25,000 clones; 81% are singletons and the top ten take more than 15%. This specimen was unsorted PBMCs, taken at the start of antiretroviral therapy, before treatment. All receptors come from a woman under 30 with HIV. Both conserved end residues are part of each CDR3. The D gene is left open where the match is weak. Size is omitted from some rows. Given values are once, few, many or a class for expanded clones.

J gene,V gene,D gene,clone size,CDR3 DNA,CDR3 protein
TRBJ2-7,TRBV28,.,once,TGTGCCAGCAGTTTCGACAGCTACGAGCAGTACTTC,CASSFDSYEQYF
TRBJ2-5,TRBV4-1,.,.,TGCGCCAGCAGCCAAGGGGTCGGAGGGAACGGCGAGACCCAGTACTTC,CASSQGVGGNGETQYF
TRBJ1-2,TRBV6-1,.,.,TGTGCCAGCAGTGAAGTCCCTTTCGGGCCGAACTATGGCTACACCTTC,CASSEVPFGPNYGYTF
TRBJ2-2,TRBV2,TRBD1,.,TGTGCCAGCAGTGAAGTGGGACAGAAAAACACCGGGGAGCTGTTTTTT,CASSEVGQKNTGELFF
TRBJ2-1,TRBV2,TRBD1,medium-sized,TGTGCCAGCAGTGAAAGACAGGGTTCCAATGAGCAGTTCTTC,CASSERQGSNEQFF
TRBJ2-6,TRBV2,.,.,TGTGCCAGCAGTGAAAGTGGGGCCAACGTCCTGACTTTC,CASSESGANVLTF
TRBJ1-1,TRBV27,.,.,TGTGCCAGCAGTTTGGGGGGGTCGGGGAACACTGAAGCTTTCTTT,CASSLGGSGNTEAFF
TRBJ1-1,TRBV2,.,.,TGTGCCGGGGCGTGGGGGGGCACTGAAGCTTTCTTT,CAGAWGGTEAFF
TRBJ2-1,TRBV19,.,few,TGTGCCAGTAGTAGGTCAGAATACAATGAGCAGTTCTTC,CASSRSEYNEQFF
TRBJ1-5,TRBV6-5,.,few,TGTGCCAGCAGTGGGTCGGGCCGCAATCAGCCCCAGCATTTT,CASSGSGRNQPQHF
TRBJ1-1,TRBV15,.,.,TGTGCCACCAGCAGAGTTACGGGAAGGGGGGAAGCTTTCTTT,CATSRVTGRGEAFF
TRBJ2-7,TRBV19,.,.,TGTGCCAGTAGTATTTTACCGGGGGCCGAGCAGTACTTC,CASSILPGAEQYF
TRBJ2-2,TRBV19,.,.,TGTGCCAGTAAATTAAGGGGGAACACCGGGGAGCTGTTTTTT,CASKLRGNTGELFF
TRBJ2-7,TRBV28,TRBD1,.,TGTGCCAGCAGTTCAATCCGGGACAGGCCCTACGAGCAGTACTTC,CASSSIRDRPYEQYF
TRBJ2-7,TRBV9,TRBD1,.,TGTGCCAGCGGTCCGAGGGGGCCCTTGTCCTACGAGCAGTACTTC,CASGPRGPLSYEQYF
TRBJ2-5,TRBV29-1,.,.,TGCAGCGTCCCTCCAGGAGAGACCCAGTACTTC,CSVPPGETQYF
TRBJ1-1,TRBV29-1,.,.,TGCAGCGTCTCCGGCACCTCACTCCCCACTGAAGCTTTCTTT,CSVSGTSLPTEAFF
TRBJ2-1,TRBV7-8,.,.,TGTGCCAGCAGCGGGGACTTCGACAATGAGCAGTTCTTC,CASSGDFDNEQFF
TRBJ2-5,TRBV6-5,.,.,TGTGCCAGCAGTTACGGGCAGCTTTACAGAGAGGCCCAGTACTTC,CASSYGQLYREAQYF
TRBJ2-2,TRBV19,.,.,TGTGCCAGTAGTATAGAAACTTTAATGGCAGGGCTCACCGGGGAGCTGTTTTTT,CASSIETLMAGLTGELFF
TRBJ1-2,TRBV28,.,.,TGTGCCAGCAGTTTACCCCACATACAAAACTATGGCTACACCTTC,CASSLPHIQNYGYTF
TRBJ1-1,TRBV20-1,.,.,TGCAGTGCCCCCGGACGGACTGAAGCTTTCTTT,CSAPGRTEAFF
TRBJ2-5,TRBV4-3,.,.,TGCGCCAGCAGCCAAGATTCGGAGGGGGAGGAAGAGACCCAGTACTTC,CASSQDSEGEEETQYF
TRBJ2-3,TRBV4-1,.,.,TGCGCCAGCAGCCAAGGGACAATCACAGATACGCAGTATTTT,CASSQGTITDTQYF
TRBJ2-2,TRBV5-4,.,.,TGTGCCAGCAGCTGGGGACAGAACACCGGGGAGCTGTTTTTT,CASSWGQNTGELFF
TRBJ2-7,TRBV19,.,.,TGTGCCAGTAGTACGTTGCGGCAGGGGACCTACGAGCAGTACTTC,CASSTLRQGTYEQYF
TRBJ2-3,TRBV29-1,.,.,TGCAGCGTTGATTTTGCTCATTCGGATACGCAGTATTTT,CSVDFAHSDTQYF
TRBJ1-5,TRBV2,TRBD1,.,TGTGCCAGCAAGGGACAGGGGGTTCTGCCCCAGCATTTT,CASKGQGVLPQHF
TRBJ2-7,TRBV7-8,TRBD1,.,TGTGCCAGCAGCAGGGACAGGGTCGAGCAGTACTTC,CASSRDRVEQYF
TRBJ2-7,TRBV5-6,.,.,TGTGCCAGCAGCGCCCTAGGGATCTCCTACGAGCAGTACTTC,CASSALGISYEQYF
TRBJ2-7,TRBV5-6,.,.,TGTGCCAGCAGCTTGGAGCCAGGGGAAGGCTACGAGCAGTACTTC,CASSLEPGEGYEQYF
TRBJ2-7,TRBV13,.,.,TGTGCCAGCAGCCCCAACCCACAGGGCTACTCCTACGAGCAGTACTTC,CASSPNPQGYSYEQYF
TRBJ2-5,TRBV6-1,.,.,TGTGCCAGCAGTGCCACGGCAGGGCCCCTACCCGGGGAGACCCAGTACTTC,CASSATAGPLPGETQYF
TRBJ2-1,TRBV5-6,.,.,TGTGCCAGCAGCTCGCTGGGGGAGTGGCATGAGCAGTTCTTC,CASSSLGEWHEQFF
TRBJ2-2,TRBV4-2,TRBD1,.,TGTGCCAGCAGCCCCAGGGCGGGCAGGGGGCAGCCCGGGGAGCTGTTTTTT,CASSPRAGRGQPGELFF
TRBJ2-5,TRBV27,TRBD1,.,TGTGCCAGGACAGGGACAGGGGAGACCCAGTACTTC,CARTGTGETQYF
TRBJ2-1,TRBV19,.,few,TGTGCCAGTAGTATAGGATTAAGGGGTACTAATGAGCAGTTCTTC,CASSIGLRGTNEQFF
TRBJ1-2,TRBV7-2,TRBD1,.,TGTGCCAGCAGCTTAGCGCTAGGACAGGGGGCCTATGGCTACACCTTC,CASSLALGQGAYGYTF
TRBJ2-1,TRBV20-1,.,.,TGCAGTGCTAGTGGAGTCGAGCAGTTCTTC,CSASGVEQFF
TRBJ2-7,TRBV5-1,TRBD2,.,TGCGCCAGCAGCTTGGCCGCGGGAGAGTCCTACGAGCAGTACTTC,CASSLAAGESYEQYF
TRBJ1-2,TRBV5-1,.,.,TGCGCCAGCAGCTCAAACCCCAATCCTAACTATGGCTACACCTTC,CASSSNPNPNYGYTF
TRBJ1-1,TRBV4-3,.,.,TGCGCCAGCAGCCAAGAGGTGGGGGAACACACTGAAGCTTTCTTT,CASSQEVGEHTEAFF
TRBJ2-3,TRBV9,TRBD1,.,TGTGCCAGCAGCGCGACTCCAGGGGGCTTAAACACAGATACGCAGTATTTT,CASSATPGGLNTDTQYF
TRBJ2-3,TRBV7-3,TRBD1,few,TGTGCCAGCAGCTTAACCGGACAGGGAGCAGATACGCAGTATTTT,CASSLTGQGADTQYF
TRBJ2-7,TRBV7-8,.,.,TGTGCCAGCAGCTCCATAAGGGATGGCGAGCAGTACTTC,CASSSIRDGEQYF
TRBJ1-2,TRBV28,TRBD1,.,TGTGCCAGCAGCCACAGGGGGCTGGAGAGTGGCTACACCTTC,CASSHRGLESGYTF
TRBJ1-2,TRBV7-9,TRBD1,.,TGTGCCAGCAGCCCAAGACAGGGTGGGAAGGACTACACCTTC,CASSPRQGGKDYTF
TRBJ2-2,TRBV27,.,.,TGTGCCAGCAGTTTGAGGGTGCGGACCGGGGAGCTGTTTTTT,CASSLRVRTGELFF
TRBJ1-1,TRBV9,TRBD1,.,TGTGCCAGCAGCGTAGGGGCAGGGGGCGCGAACACTGAAGCTTTCTTT,CASSVGAGGANTEAFF
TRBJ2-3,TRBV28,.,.,TGTGCCAGCAGTTTACCCCTACGCACAGATACGCAGTATTTT,CASSLPLRTDTQYF
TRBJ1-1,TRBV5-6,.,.,TGTGCCAGCAGCTTGCCCGGGTCGGGGCGCGACACTGAAGCTTTCTTT,CASSLPGSGRDTEAFF
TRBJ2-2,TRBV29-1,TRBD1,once,TGCAGCGGGACCGGACAGGGGGCGGACGGGGAGCTGTTTTTT,CSGTGQGADGELFF
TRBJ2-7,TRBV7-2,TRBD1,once,TGTGCCAGCAGAAGACAGGGGAGGTACGAGCAGTACTTC,CASRRQGRYEQYF
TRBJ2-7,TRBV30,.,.,TGTGCCTGGAGTGTCGGGGTTTTGGACGAGCAGTACTTC,CAWSVGVLDEQYF